This T cell receptor beta chain was identified during a study of cytomegalovirus exposure and HLA in healthy donors. General study points: Certain sequence variants were highly shared and formed a cluster, and this cluster was likely a sequencing artifact. Across HLA loci, a later analysis found differing TCR association rates, with DRB1 most and HLA-C fewest.

Regarding this clone: Its antigen is not known.

The PCR had 60 Vbeta and 13 Jbeta primers. Sequenced by immunoSEQ multiplex PCR; TCRdb stores in-frame clones only, minus some. The sample carries approximately 110,000 clones, around two thirds recorded once. Germline-derived CDR1 and CDR2 are SGHRS and YFSETQ. This CDR3 spans 14 amino acids. V lost 4 bases and J lost 1, with 11 bases in between. What was sequenced was PBMCs. The rearrangement uses TRBV5-1 and TRBJ1-2; D remains unclear. The TCR originated in a man aged 30 to 39 in good health and CMV-seropositive. The CDR3 bases are TGCGCCAGCAGCCACGGGAGTTTTAACTATGGCTACACCTTC. As protein: CASSHGSFNYGYTF.